Listed below are T cell receptor beta chains from one sample, sequenced in a study of cytomegalovirus exposure and HLA in healthy donors. Method: immunoSEQ multiplex PCR; TCRdb's copy keeps in-frame clones and lacks some. Counted here are 150,000 to 200,000 clones, about 81% occurring once; the ten biggest clones make up 1% to 1.5%. The sequenced sample was PBMCs. The receptors originated from a woman aged 25 to 39 in good health and CMV-seronegative. CDR3s leave out the opening cysteine and the closing phenylalanine or tryptophan. Clone size is given for some rows only: seen once, a few or many times, or a class if the clone is expanded.

j_call clone_size cdr3_length v_call cdr3_aa
TRBJ1-3 - 11 TRBV5-1 ASSWRQGDTIY
TRBJ1-2 - 10 TRBV7-8 ASSSSIYGYT
TRBJ2-3 - 12 TRBV28 ASSLPLVVGTQY
TRBJ2-3 - 12 TRBV10-1 ASSESRGAGTQY
TRBJ1-2 - 12 TRBV5-1 ASSLDQGWDGYT
TRBJ2-1 - 13 TRBV5-1 ASSLAGQGHNEQF
TRBJ2-2 - 12 TRBV18 ASSPRAVAGELF
TRBJ1-2 few 11 TRBV2 ASSGEQYYGYT
TRBJ1-4 - 12 TRBV7-9 ASSTNQGDEKLF
TRBJ2-5 - 14 TRBV4-2 ASSQENTGGSRTQY
TRBJ2-7 - 13 TRBV4-1 ASSHSGAGPYEQY
TRBJ2-5 - 13 TRBV19 ASSMGYSGKETQY
TRBJ1-4 - 13 TRBV30 AWTPGRAPNEKLF
TRBJ1-1 - 14 TRBV4-1 ASSRVPTGTTTEAF
TRBJ2-7 - 9 TRBV20-1 SARYLYEQY
TRBJ2-7 - 9 TRBV30 AWELSYEQY
TRBJ2-2 few 12 TRBV29-1 SVGLAGRVGELF
TRBJ2-7 once 13 TRBV7-9 ASSLGAGGTYEQY
TRBJ2-1 once 13 TRBV7-6 ASSPQSGYYNEQF
TRBJ2-7 few 10 TRBV4-1 ASSQPRGEQY
TRBJ1-4 - 12 TRBV7-8 ASSLEGGKEKLF
TRBJ2-2 once 17 TRBV4-1 ASSQPHALAHQNTGELF
TRBJ1-1 - 13 TRBV5-1 ASSSFLGGDTEAF
TRBJ1-1 - 12 TRBV5-1 ASSLRRSNTEAF
TRBJ2-5 - 11 TRBV30 AWTGGGQETQY
TRBJ1-6 few 14 TRBV19 ASSSMQGAAHSPLH
TRBJ2-7 - 10 TRBV5-6 ASRISSYEQY
TRBJ2-7 - 11 TRBV5-5 ASSDPGAYEQY
TRBJ1-1 - 13 TRBV9 ASSRSGQGRTEAF
TRBJ2-3 - 14 TRBV30 AWRTGLAGSTDTQY
TRBJ2-3 - 10 TRBV5-1 ASRGLTDTQY
TRBJ1-6 few 13 TRBV5-1 ASSWEGDYNSPLH
TRBJ2-3 - 12 TRBV7-3 ASSFTGGRDTQY
TRBJ2-2 - 11 TRBV5-4 ASSLPGTGELF
TRBJ2-7 once 14 TRBV4-1 ASSHLPGLTAYEQY
TRBJ1-2 - 12 TRBV5-1 ASSPGQGLSGYT
TRBJ2-1 - 13 TRBV2 ASSEAGGTYNEQF
TRBJ2-3 - 12 TRBV1 TSSPGVAGGFLY
TRBJ1-4 - 14 TRBV5-1 ASSLDRFSTNEKLF
TRBJ2-7 - 10 TRBV5-1 ASSLAAGDQY
TRBJ2-7 once 14 TRBV11-2 ASSFPPIVQADEQY
TRBJ1-4 - 12 TRBV27 ASSPGATNEKLF
TRBJ2-1 - 14 TRBV10-1 ASSDVGGGLNNEQF
TRBJ1-3 few 15 TRBV5-1 ASSLSPGVRFGNTIY
TRBJ1-5 few 9 TRBV19 ASSRGQPQH
TRBJ2-5 once 12 TRBV6-5 ASTYGGPQETQY
TRBJ2-7 - 11 TRBV2 ASTRFEAYEQY
TRBJ1-6 - 13 TRBV6-5 ASSYSQGYNSPLH
TRBJ2-7 few 10 TRBV7-9 ASSLGWTEQY
TRBJ1-5 - 13 TRBV6-5 ASSGGTSSNQPQH
TRBJ2-5 - 14 TRBV7-2 ASSSRWGLALETQY